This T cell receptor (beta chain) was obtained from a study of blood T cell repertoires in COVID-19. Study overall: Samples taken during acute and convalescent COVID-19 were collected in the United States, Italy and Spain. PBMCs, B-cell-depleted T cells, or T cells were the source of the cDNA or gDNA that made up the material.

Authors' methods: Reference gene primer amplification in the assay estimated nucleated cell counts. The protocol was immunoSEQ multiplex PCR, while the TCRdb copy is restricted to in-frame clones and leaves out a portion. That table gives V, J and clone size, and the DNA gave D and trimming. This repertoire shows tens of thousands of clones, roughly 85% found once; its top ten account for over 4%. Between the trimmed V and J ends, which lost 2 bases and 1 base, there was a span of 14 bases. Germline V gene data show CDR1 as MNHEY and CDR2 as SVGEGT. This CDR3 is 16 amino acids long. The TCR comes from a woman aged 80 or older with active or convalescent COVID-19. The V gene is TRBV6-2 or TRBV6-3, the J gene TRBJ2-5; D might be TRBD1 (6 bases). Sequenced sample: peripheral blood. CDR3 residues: CASSYRLGQPQETQYF. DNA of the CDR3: TGTGCCAGCAGTTACCGCCTCGGACAGCCCCAAGAGACCCAGTACTTC.